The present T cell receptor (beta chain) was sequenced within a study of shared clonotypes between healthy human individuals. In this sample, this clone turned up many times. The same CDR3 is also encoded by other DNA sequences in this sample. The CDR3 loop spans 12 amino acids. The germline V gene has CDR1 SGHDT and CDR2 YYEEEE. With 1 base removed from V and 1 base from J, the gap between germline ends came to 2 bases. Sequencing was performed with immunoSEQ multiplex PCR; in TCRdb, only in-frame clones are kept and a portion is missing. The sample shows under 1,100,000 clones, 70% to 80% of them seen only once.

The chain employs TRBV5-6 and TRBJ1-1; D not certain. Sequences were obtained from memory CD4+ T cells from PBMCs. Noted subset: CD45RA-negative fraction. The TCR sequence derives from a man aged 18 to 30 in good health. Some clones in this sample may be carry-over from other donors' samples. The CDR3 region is CASSLTNTEAFF. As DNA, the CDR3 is TGTGCCAGCAGCTTGACGAACACTGAAGCTTTCTTT.